The clone carrying this TCR beta chain has only a few counts. Its antigen is still unknown. This CDR3 region has 13 residues. CDR1 MNHNS and CDR2 SASEGT come from the germline V gene. Trimming cost V 5 bases and J 4 bases; bases outside gene matches: 1. The data belong to a study of vaccination and CD4 T cells after COVID-19. The study's findings and limits: Median SARS-CoV-2-reactive clonotype numbers went from roughly 21 to 40; this increase was not significant.

At the Johns Hopkins FTIC core, DNA taken from cultured CD4+ T cells was sequenced by way of the Oncomine TCR Beta short-read assay. MiXCR was run by TCRdb on the PCR reads, yielding one entry per CDR3 protein. The sample carries 8,000 or so distinct CDR3 sequences, approximately 39% recorded once. The treatment denotes: approximately nine-day PBMC culture with coronavirus spike peptide pools or control peptides (ViraFEST assay). Ahead of the COVID-19 pandemic (2011-2018), the CD4+ T cells of the unexposed donor were collected. The authors isolated CD4+ T cells by negative selection after 10 days of culture.

This clonotype originated in a human donor in good health. What was sequenced was CD4+ T cells from blood, cultured in vitro. This chain joins TRBV6-1 and TRBJ2-5; 10 nucleotides align to TRBD2. For the CDR3, the DNA is TGTGCCAGCAGTCCTAGCGGGAGAGAGACCCAGTACTTC. Translated, it gives CASSPSGRETQYF.